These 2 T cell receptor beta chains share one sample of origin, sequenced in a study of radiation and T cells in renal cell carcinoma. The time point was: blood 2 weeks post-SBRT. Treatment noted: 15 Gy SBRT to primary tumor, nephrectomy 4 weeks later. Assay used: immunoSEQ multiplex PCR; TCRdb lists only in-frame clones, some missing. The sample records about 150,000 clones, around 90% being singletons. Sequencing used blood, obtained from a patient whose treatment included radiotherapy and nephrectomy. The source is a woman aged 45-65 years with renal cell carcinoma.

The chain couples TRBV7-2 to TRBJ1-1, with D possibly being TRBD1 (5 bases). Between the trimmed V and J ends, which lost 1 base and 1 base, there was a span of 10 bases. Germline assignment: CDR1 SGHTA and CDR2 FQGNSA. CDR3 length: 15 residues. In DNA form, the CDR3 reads TGTGCCAGCAGCTTAGACGGGGGACCGAACACTGAAGCTTTCTTT. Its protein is CASSLDGGPNTEAFF.

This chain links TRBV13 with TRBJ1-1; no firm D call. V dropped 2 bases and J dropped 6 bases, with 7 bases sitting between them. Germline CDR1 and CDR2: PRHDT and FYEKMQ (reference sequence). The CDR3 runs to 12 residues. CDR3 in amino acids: CASSLSISEAFF. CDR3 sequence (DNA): TGTGCCAGCAGCTTAAGCATCTCTGAAGCTTTCTTT.